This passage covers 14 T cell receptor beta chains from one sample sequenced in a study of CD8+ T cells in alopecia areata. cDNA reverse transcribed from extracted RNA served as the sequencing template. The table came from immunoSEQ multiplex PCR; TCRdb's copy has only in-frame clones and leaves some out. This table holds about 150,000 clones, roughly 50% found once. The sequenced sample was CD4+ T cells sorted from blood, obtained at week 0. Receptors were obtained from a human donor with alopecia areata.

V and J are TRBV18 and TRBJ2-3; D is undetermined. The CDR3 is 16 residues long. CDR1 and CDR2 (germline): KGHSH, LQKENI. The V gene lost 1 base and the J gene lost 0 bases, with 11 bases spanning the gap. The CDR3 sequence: CASSPLSASSTDTQYF. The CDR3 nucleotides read TGTGCCAGCTCACCACTGTCAGCCTCTAGCACAGATACGCAGTATTTT.

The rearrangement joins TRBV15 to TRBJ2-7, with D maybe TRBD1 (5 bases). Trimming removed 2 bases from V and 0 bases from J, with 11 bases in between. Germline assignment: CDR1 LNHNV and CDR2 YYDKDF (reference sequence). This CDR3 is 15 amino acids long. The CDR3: CATSRRQTGSYEQYF. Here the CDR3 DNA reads TGTGCCACCAGCAGACGACAGACTGGCTCCTACGAGCAGTACTTC. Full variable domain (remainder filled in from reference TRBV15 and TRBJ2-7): DAMVIQNPRYQVTQFGKPVTLSCSQTLNHNVMYWYQQKSSQAPKLLFHYYDKDFNNEADTPDNFQSRRPNTSFCFLDIRSPGLGDTAMYLCATSRRQTGSYEQYFGPGTRLTVT.

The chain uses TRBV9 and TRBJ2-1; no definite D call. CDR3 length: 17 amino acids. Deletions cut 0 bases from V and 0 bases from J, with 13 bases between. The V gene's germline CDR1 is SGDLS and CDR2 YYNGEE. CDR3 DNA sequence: TGTGCCAGCAGCGTAGAAAGTAGCTCAAGCTCCTACAATGAGCAGTTCTTC. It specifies CASSVESSSSSYNEQFF.

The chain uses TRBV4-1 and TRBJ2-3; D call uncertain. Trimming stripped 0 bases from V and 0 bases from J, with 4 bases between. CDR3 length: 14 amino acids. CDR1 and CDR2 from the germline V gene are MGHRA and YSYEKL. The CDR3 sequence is CASSQESSTDTQYF. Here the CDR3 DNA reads TGCGCCAGCAGCCAAGAATCTAGCACAGATACGCAGTATTTT.

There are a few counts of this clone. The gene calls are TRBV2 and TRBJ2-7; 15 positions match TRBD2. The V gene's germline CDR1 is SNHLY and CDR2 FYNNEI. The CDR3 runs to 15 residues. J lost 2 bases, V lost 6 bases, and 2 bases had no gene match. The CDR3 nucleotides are TGTGCCAGCAGATGGACTAGCGGGGGGGCCTACGAGCAGTACTTC. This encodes CASRWTSGGAYEQYF.

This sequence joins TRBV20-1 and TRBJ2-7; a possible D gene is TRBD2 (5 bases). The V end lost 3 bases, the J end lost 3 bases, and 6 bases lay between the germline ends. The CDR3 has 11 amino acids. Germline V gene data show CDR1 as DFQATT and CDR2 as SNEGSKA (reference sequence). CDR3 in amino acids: CSARRDYEQYF. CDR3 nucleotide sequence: TGCAGTGCTAGGAGGGACTACGAGCAGTACTTC.

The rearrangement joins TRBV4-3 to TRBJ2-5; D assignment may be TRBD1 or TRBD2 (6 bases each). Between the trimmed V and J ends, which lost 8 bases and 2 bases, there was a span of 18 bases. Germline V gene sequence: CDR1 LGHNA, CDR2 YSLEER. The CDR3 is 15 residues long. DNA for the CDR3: TGCGCCAGCTCCCGAGGTGGGGGGCTACAAGAGACCCAGTACTTC. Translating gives CASSRGGGLQETQYF.

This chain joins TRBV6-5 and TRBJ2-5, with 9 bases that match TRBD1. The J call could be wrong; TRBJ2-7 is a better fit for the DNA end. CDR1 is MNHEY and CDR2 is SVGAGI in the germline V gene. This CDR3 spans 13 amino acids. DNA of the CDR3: TGTGCCAGCAGTCTCGACAGGGGGGACGAGCAGTACTTC. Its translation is CASSLDRGDEQYF.

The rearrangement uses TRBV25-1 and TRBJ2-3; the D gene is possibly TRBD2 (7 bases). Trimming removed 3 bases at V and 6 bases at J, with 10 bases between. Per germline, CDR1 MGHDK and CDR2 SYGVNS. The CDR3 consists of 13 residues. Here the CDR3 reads CASSEGGPDTQYF. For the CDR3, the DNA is TGTGCCAGCAGTGAGGGGGGGCCGGATACGCAGTATTTT.

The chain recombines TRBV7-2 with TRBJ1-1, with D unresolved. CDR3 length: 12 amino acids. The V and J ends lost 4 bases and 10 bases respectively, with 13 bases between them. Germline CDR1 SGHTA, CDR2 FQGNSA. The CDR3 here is CASSSPGITAFF. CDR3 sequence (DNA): TGTGCCAGCAGCTCCCCTGGGATCACAGCTTTCTTT.

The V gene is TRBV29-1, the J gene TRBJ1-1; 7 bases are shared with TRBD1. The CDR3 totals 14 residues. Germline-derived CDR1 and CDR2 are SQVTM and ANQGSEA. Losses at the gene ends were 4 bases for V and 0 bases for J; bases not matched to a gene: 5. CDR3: CSVGMGQMNTEAFF. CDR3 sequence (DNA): TGCAGCGTTGGGATGGGACAGATGAACACTGAAGCTTTCTTT.

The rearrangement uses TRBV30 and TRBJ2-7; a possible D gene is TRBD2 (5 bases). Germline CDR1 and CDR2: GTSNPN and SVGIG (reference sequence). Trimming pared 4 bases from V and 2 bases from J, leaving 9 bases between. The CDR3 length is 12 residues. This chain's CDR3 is CAWKGDAYEQYF. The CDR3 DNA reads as TGTGCCTGGAAGGGAGACGCCTACGAGCAGTACTTC.

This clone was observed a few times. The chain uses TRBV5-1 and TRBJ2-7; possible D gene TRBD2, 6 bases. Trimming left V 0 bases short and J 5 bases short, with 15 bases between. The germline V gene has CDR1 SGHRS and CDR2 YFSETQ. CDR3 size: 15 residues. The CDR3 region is CASSLVHAGMDEQYF. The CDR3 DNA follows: TGCGCCAGCAGCTTGGTTCACGCGGGGATGGACGAGCAGTACTTC.

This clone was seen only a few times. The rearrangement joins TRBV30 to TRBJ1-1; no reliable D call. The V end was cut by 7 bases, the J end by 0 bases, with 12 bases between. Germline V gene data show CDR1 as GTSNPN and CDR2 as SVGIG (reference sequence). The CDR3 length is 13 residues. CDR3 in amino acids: CASAGPLNTEAFF. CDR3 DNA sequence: TGTGCCTCGGCCGGGCCGCTGAACACTGAAGCTTTCTTT.